This TCR beta chain stems from a study of blood T cell repertoires in COVID-19. Study information: Both acute and convalescent COVID-19 samples were obtained from the United States, Italy and Spain. Nucleic acid was either cDNA or gDNA, and it came from T cells, B-cell-depleted T cells, or PBMCs.

Original handling: Amplifying reference gene primers gave estimates of nucleated cell counts. TCRdb's copy holds only in-frame clones and misses some; the assay was immunoSEQ multiplex PCR. V and J calls and clone size come straight from that table; D and trimming were deduced from the DNA. The sample contains under 300,000 clones, more than 70% of which appear only once. V was pared by 4 bases and J by 1 base, with 13 bases between. The CDR3 length is 15 residues. Germline CDR1 is SGDLS and CDR2 is YYNGEE. Sample: peripheral blood. The genes are TRBV9 and TRBJ2-3, with D possibly being TRBD1 (6 bases). The origin of this receptor is a man aged 80 or over with acute or convalescent COVID-19. CDR3 bases: TGTGCCAGCAGCCCCCAACAGGGAGGCACAGATACGCAGTATTTT. As protein: CASSPQQGGTDTQYF.